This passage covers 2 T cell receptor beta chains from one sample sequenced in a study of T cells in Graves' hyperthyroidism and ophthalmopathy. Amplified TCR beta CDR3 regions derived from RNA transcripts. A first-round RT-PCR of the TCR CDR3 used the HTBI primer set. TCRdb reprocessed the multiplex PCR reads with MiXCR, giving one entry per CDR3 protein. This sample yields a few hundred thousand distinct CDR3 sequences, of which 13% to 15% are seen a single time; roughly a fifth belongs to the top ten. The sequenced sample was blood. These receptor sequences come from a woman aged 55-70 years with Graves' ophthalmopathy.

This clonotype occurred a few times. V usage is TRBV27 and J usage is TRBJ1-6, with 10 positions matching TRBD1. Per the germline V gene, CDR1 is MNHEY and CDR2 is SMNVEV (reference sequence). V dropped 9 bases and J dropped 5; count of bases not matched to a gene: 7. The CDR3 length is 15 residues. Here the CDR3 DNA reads TGTGCCAGTTCGACAGGGGGCGCGCATAATTCACCCCTCCACTTT. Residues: CASSTGGAHNSPLHF.

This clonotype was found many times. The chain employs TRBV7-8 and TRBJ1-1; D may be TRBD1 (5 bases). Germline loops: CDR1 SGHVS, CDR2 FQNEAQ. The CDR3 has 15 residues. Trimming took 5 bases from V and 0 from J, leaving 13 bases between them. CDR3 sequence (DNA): TGTGCCAGCAGCGGACCGGGACTCCTGAACACTGAAGCTTTCTTT. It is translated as CASSGPGLLNTEAFF.